Presented here are 13 T cell receptor beta chains from one specimen sequenced in a study of T cells after yellow fever vaccination. TCRdb re-called the 5' RACE reads with MiXCR, one entry per CDR3 protein. The sample carries about 300,000 distinct CDR3 sequences, around 8.6% recorded once. This specimen was CD4+ T cells sorted from PBMCs, taken 5 days after the yellow fever booster vaccination. These receptors all come from a man between 18 and 35 years old who received the YFV17D yellow fever vaccine.

This clonotype was picked up a small number of times. The CDR3: CSAILAGSSTDTQYF. In DNA form, the CDR3 reads TGCAGCGCTATACTAGCGGGGAGTAGCACAGATACGCAGTATTTT. The chain is built from TRBV29-1 and TRBJ2-3; 10 bases fit TRBD2. V was clipped by 7 bases and J by 0 bases; unmatched bases: 7. Germline-derived CDR1 and CDR2 are SQVTM and ANQGSEA. CDR3 length: 15 residues.

CDR3 DNA: TGCGCCAGCAGCTTGGGAGGACCCACCGGGGAGCTGTTTTTT. Residues: CASSLGGPTGELFF. The gene calls are TRBV5-1 and TRBJ2-2; D unresolved. V lost 0 bases and J lost 4, with 7 bases in between. CDR1 is SGHRS, CDR2 YFSETQ, per germline. The CDR3 runs 14 residues.

This clonotype has at least ten counts. The chain recombines TRBV11-2 with TRBJ2-2; tentatively, D is TRBD2 (5 bases). From germline, CDR1 is SGHAT and CDR2 FQNNGV. Trimming left V 3 bases short and J 4 bases short, with 12 bases between. The length of the CDR3 is 15 residues. As DNA, the CDR3 is TGTGCCAGCAGCTTGACTATCGGGTCCACCGGGGAGCTGTTTTTT. It is translated as CASSLTIGSTGELFF. The full variable domain, rest sourced from reference TRBV11-2 and TRBJ2-2, is EAGVAQSPRYKIIEKRQSVAFWCNPISGHATLYWYQQILGQGPKLLIQFQNNGVVDDSQLPKDRFSAERLKGVDSTLKIQPAKLEDSAVYLCASSLTIGSTGELFFGEGSRLTVL.

The chain employs TRBV19 and TRBJ2-7, with 7 nucleotides matching TRBD1. The germline V gene has CDR1 LNHDA and CDR2 SQIVND (reference sequence). The CDR3 length is 14 residues. Germline trimming cut 5 bases from V and 1 base from J; bases unmatched to any gene: 5. The CDR3 DNA is TGTGCCAGTAGTTCTCCGGGACAGTCCTACGAGCAGTACTTC. Its translation: CASSSPGQSYEQYF. Looking up the rest from reference TRBV19 and TRBJ2-7 gives the full variable domain: DGGITQSPKYLFRKEGQNVTLSCEQNLNHDAMYWYRQDPGQGLRLIYYSQIVNDFQKGDIAEGYSVSREKKESFPLTVTSAQKNPTAFYLCASSSPGQSYEQYFGPGTRLTVT.

This chain joins TRBV12-3 or TRBV12-4 and TRBJ1-5, with D perhaps matching TRBD1 (5 bases). The V end was cut by 3 bases, the J end by 6 bases, with 9 bases between. The CDR3 consists of 13 residues. The CDR3 bases are TGTGCCAGCAGTTTTAGGGACCGTCAGCCCCAGCATTTT. This encodes CASSFRDRQPQHF.

The chain is built from TRBV28 and TRBJ1-2; 7 nucleotides agree with TRBD1. The CDR3 contains 16 residues. Unmatched junction bases numbered 14, after V lost 8 bases and J lost 2 bases. CDR1 and CDR2 from the germline V gene are MDHEN and SYDVKM. The CDR3 here is CASLTEMGRGNYGYTF. CDR3 nucleotide sequence: TGTGCCAGCCTTACCGAGATGGGCAGGGGGAACTATGGCTACACCTTC.

This clonotype was counted a few times. The chain recombines TRBV29-1 with TRBJ2-7; 7 positions agree with TRBD1. The germline V gene has CDR1 SQVTM and CDR2 ANQGSEA. Losses at the gene ends were 5 bases for V and 7 bases for J; bases not matched to a gene: 8. This CDR3 has 12 amino acids. The DNA for the CDR3 is TGCAGCGTTTCTCAAGGGGGCGATGAGCAGTACGTC. Translating gives CSVSQGGDEQYV.

The chain combines TRBV28 with TRBJ2-5; D not resolved. The CDR3 is 14 residues long. Germline assignment: CDR1 MDHEN and CDR2 SYDVKM. V was shortened by 7 bases and J by 1 base, with 13 bases between the two germline ends. As DNA, the CDR3 is TGTGCCAGCAACCCCCCGTTTCCCCAAGAGACCCAGTACTTC. Its protein product is CASNPPFPQETQYF.

The J gene is TRBJ2-5, the V gene TRBV7-2, with TRBD1 as a possible D gene (5 bases). V lost 5 bases and J lost 1, with 14 bases in between. Looked up from germline, CDR1 is SGHTA and CDR2 is FQGNSA. The CDR3 has 15 amino acids. The CDR3 sequence: CASSLSFRVQETQYF. The CDR3 nucleotides read TGTGCCAGCAGCCTTAGTTTCAGGGTCCAAGAGACCCAGTACTTC.

This clonotype was seen a handful of times. The rearrangement links TRBV28 to TRBJ2-3; 10 nucleotides match TRBD2. CDR1 MDHEN and CDR2 SYDVKM come from the germline V gene. The CDR3 length is 14 residues. V was clipped by 7 bases and J by 4 bases; unmatched bases: 5. CDR3 protein: CASISGGAADTQYF. The CDR3 nucleotides are TGTGCCAGCATCAGCGGGGGGGCCGCAGATACGCAGTATTTT.

The CDR3 reads CAVRGNTEAFF. CDR3 nucleotide sequence: TGTGCTGTTAGGGGGAACACTGAAGCTTTCTTT. The rearrangement uses TRBV12-3 or TRBV12-4 and TRBJ1-1, with D maybe TRBD1 (5 bases). The CDR3 is 11 residues long.

This clonotype was found many times. The chain recombines TRBV4-1 with TRBJ1-1; possible D gene TRBD1, 5 bases. Germline V CDR1 and CDR2: MGHRA, YSYEKL. Trimming stripped 3 bases from V and 5 bases from J, with 13 bases between. This CDR3 is built from 14 residues. CDR3 nucleotide sequence: TGCGCCAGCAGCCATTTGGGGGTAGGAACTGAAGCTTTCTTT. It specifies CASSHLGVGTEAFF.

This clonotype occurred a few times. The chain employs TRBV11-2 and TRBJ2-7; no definite D call. CDR1 SGHAT and CDR2 FQNNGV come from the germline V gene. The CDR3 has 13 amino acids. Trimming removed 4 bases at V and 0 bases at J, with 7 bases between. CDR3 sequence reads: CASSSIRSYEQYF. The CDR3 DNA reads TGTGCCAGCAGCTCCATCCGCTCCTACGAGCAGTACTTC.